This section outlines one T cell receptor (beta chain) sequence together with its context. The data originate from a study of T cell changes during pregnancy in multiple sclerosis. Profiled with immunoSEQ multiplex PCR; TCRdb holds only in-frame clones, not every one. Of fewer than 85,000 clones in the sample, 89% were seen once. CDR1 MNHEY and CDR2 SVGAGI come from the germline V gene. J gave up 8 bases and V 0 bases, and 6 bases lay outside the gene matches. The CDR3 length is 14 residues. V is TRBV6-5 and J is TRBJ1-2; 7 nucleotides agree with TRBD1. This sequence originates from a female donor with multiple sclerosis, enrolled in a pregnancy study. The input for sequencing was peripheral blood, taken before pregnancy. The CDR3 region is CASSYSTGSGGYTF. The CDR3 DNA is TGTGCCAGCAGTTACTCGACAGGGTCTGGAGGCTACACCTTC.